A selection of T cell receptor beta chains follows, all from one sample in a study of neurological immune-mediated disorders. One entry per CDR3 protein, called by TCRdb with MiXCR from the 5' RACE reads. The sample lists some 87,000 distinct CDR3 sequences, 5.8% occurring once. Material: PBMCs. The receptors were gathered from a woman in her sixties or seventies with multiple sclerosis. Each CDR3 is given with its conserved first and last residue. Each record gives: V gene, D gene, J gene, clone size, CDR3 protein, CDR3 DNA. A D gene is named only where the DNA matches it firmly. Not all rows give a size; the values are once, few, many and, for expanded clones, a class.

V: TRBV15; D: TRBD2; J: TRBJ2-5; size: NA; CDR3: CATARGQETQYF; DNA: TGTGCCACCGCGCGGGGGCAAGAGACCCAGTACTTC
V: TRBV20-1; D: NA; J: TRBJ1-5; size: NA; CDR3: CSAGGRVNKPQHF; DNA: TGCAGTGCTGGAGGGAGGGTCAATAAGCCCCAGCATTTT
V: TRBV5-1; D: NA; J: TRBJ2-1; size: many; CDR3: CASSLARTFHEQFF; DNA: TGCGCCAGCAGCTTGGCCAGGACATTCCATGAGCAGTTCTTC
V: TRBV25-1; D: NA; J: TRBJ1-1; size: many; CDR3: CASSEGQFRGTEAFF; DNA: TGTGCCAGCAGTGAGGGTCAGTTCAGAGGCACTGAAGCTTTCTTT
V: TRBV15; D: NA; J: TRBJ1-4; size: few; CDR3: CATSRDPRATNEKLFF; DNA: TGTGCCACCAGCAGAGATCCCAGGGCAACTAATGAAAAACTGTTTTTT
V: TRBV20-1; D: NA; J: TRBJ1-2; size: many; CDR3: CSAPTSFNYGYTF; DNA: TGCAGTGCTCCGACATCCTTCAACTATGGCTACACCTTC
V: TRBV2; D: NA; J: TRBJ2-3; size: few; CDR3: CASSPDLSADTQYF; DNA: TGTGCCAGCTCCCCGGACCTCTCGGCAGATACGCAGTATTTT
V: TRBV12-5; D: NA; J: TRBJ1-1; size: few; CDR3: CASGLTQGGNTEAFF; DNA: TGTGCTAGTGGCCTCACCCAGGGCGGGAACACTGAAGCTTTCTTT
V: TRBV5-1; D: TRBD2; J: TRBJ2-1; size: many; CDR3: CASSFSGGYDEQFF; DNA: TGCGCCAGCAGCTTTAGCGGGGGGTATGATGAGCAGTTCTTC
V: TRBV2; D: NA; J: TRBJ2-2; size: NA; CDR3: CASREVGAANTGELFF; DNA: TGTGCCAGCAGAGAAGTGGGGGCGGCTAACACCGGGGAGCTGTTTTTT
V: TRBV25-1; D: NA; J: TRBJ2-2; size: many; CDR3: CASSERQGGTGELFF; DNA: TGTGCCAGCAGTGAACGGCAAGGGGGGACCGGGGAGCTGTTTTTT
V: TRBV20-1; D: NA; J: TRBJ1-6; size: many; CDR3: CSARDLRPRPPNSPLHF; DNA: TGCAGTGCTAGAGATTTGCGGCCCCGACCCCCAAATTCACCCCTCCACTTT
V: TRBV28; D: NA; J: TRBJ2-2; size: many; CDR3: CASTRGDWTNTGELFF; DNA: TGTGCCAGCACTCGAGGGGACTGGACGAACACCGGGGAGCTGTTTTTT
V: TRBV5-1; D: TRBD2; J: TRBJ2-1; size: NA; CDR3: CASSLGTSGGPNNEQFF; DNA: TGCGCCAGCAGCTTGGGGACTAGCGGGGGCCCTAACAATGAGCAGTTCTTC
V: TRBV15; D: TRBD1; J: TRBJ2-3; size: many; CDR3: CATSRDFRGQNTQYF; DNA: TGTGCCACCAGCAGAGATTTCAGGGGGCAAAACACGCAGTATTTT
V: TRBV20-1; D: TRBD2; J: TRBJ2-1; size: many; CDR3: CSHSGGLYNEQFF; DNA: TGCAGTCATAGCGGGGGGCTTTACAATGAGCAGTTCTTC
V: TRBV9; D: NA; J: TRBJ1-2; size: many; CDR3: CASSVGRRAAPNYGYTF; DNA: TGTGCCAGCAGCGTAGGTCGGAGGGCAGCCCCGAACTATGGCTACACCTTC
V: TRBV5-1; D: NA; J: TRBJ2-3; size: many; CDR3: CASSRQDLTDTQYF; DNA: TGCGCCAGCAGCCGACAGGACCTCACAGATACGCAGTATTTT
V: TRBV28; D: TRBD1; J: TRBJ2-5; size: many; CDR3: CASSPGTGAQETQYF; DNA: TGTGCCAGCAGTCCAGGGACAGGGGCTCAAGAGACCCAGTACTTC
V: TRBV29-1; D: NA; J: TRBJ2-1; size: many; CDR3: CSVVRGVLANEQFF; DNA: TGCAGCGTGGTACGTGGGGTATTGGCGAATGAGCAGTTCTTC
V: TRBV6-6; D: NA; J: TRBJ2-5; size: many; CDR3: CASGPVYQETQYF; DNA: TGTGCCAGCGGTCCAGTGTACCAAGAGACCCAGTACTTC
V: TRBV12-3/TRBV12-4; D: NA; J: TRBJ1-2; size: many; CDR3: CASCRDLDPYGYTF; DNA: TGTGCCAGCTGCCGGGACCTCGATCCCTATGGCTACACCTTC
V: TRBV7-2; D: NA; J: TRBJ1-1; size: few; CDR3: CASSRAGEANTEAFF; DNA: TGTGCCAGCAGCCGGGCCGGGGAGGCGAACACTGAAGCTTTCTTT
V: TRBV10-3; D: NA; J: TRBJ1-4; size: many; CDR3: CAISGPRDGEKLFF; DNA: TGTGCCATCAGTGGACCGAGGGACGGGGAAAAACTGTTTTTT
V: TRBV9; D: NA; J: TRBJ1-1; size: many; CDR3: CASSPRQGNTEAFF; DNA: TGTGCCAGCAGCCCTCGGCAGGGAAACACTGAAGCTTTCTTT
V: TRBV20-1; D: NA; J: TRBJ1-4; size: many; CDR3: CSAGGGTTTNEKLFF; DNA: TGCAGTGCTGGGGGGGGGACAACAACTAATGAAAAACTGTTTTTT
V: TRBV5-6; D: NA; J: TRBJ1-5; size: many; CDR3: CASSLAMGEVNQPQHF; DNA: TGTGCCAGCAGCTTGGCCATGGGGGAGGTAAATCAGCCCCAGCATTTT
V: TRBV5-1; D: NA; J: TRBJ1-6; size: many; CDR3: CASSLADSRSNSPLHF; DNA: TGCGCCAGCAGCTTGGCCGATTCCAGGAGTAATTCACCCCTCCACTTT
V: TRBV5-4; D: NA; J: TRBJ2-2; size: many; CDR3: CASSLAGDPGELFF; DNA: TGTGCCAGCAGCTTGGCCGGGGATCCCGGGGAGCTGTTTTTT
V: TRBV28; D: TRBD1; J: TRBJ1-1; size: many; CDR3: CASTSTGLNTEAFF; DNA: TGTGCCAGCACCTCGACAGGGCTGAACACTGAAGCTTTCTTT
V: TRBV5-1; D: NA; J: TRBJ2-7; size: few; CDR3: CASSLTAEGYEQYF; DNA: TGCGCCAGCAGCTTAACGGCGGAGGGGTACGAGCAGTACTTC
V: TRBV12-3/TRBV12-4; D: NA; J: TRBJ2-7; size: many; CDR3: CASSMEGVTEQYF; DNA: TGTGCCAGCAGTATGGAGGGGGTCACCGAGCAGTACTTC
V: TRBV20-1; D: NA; J: TRBJ2-1; size: many; CDR3: CSAREDGPNNYNEQFF; DNA: TGCAGTGCTAGAGAGGACGGACCCAACAACTACAATGAGCAGTTCTTC
V: TRBV3-1; D: NA; J: TRBJ1-3; size: many; CDR3: CASSPQYGNTIYF; DNA: TGTGCCAGCAGCCCCCAATATGGAAACACCATATATTTT
V: TRBV5-1; D: NA; J: TRBJ2-1; size: many; CDR3: CASSSDTATYNEQFF; DNA: TGCGCCAGCAGCTCGGACACGGCTACCTACAATGAGCAGTTCTTC
V: TRBV27; D: NA; J: TRBJ2-3; size: many; CDR3: CASRASTDTQYF; DNA: TGTGCCAGCAGGGCTAGCACAGATACGCAGTATTTT